This TCR beta chain emerged from a study of cytomegalovirus exposure and HLA in healthy donors. This CDR3 is 15 amino acids long. Germline loops: CDR1 SNHLY, CDR2 FYNNEI. J lost 7 bases, V lost 6 bases, and 6 bases had no gene match. The PCR had 60 Vbeta and 13 Jbeta primers. Sequencing was performed with immunoSEQ multiplex PCR; in TCRdb, only in-frame clones are kept and a portion is missing. The sample has some 130,000 clones; approximately 83% are singletons. The rearrangement links TRBV2 to TRBJ1-6; 10 bases agree with TRBD1. The TCR originated in a man aged 40-49 years in good health and CMV-seronegative. The source material was PBMCs. CDR3 region: CASRLGDRGNSPLHF. DNA of the CDR3: TGTGCCAGCAGACTCGGGGACAGGGGCAATTCACCCCTCCACTTT.